This TCR beta chain was obtained from a study of T cell responses to AZD1222 COVID-19 vaccine. Study-wide findings and caveats: The study identified only six AZD1222 recipients as seropositive at baseline. Reportedly, close to half of spike-specific TCRs are directed against unmutated variant regions. Two AZD1222 doses significantly raised spike-specific TCR breadth and depth over controls. Researchers took repertoire samples only after the peak T cell response had come.

Assay: immunoSEQ multiplex PCR; the TCRdb copy retains only in-frame clones and omits some. The data show tens of thousands of clones, with 89% seen just once and about 9.6% held by the top ten. V dropped 2 bases and J dropped 6; count of bases not matched to a gene: 0. Germline CDR1 reads MNHEY; CDR2 reads SVGAGI. The CDR3 totals 14 residues. Notes on this clone: Antigen specificity is unknown.

This sequence joins TRBV6-5 and TRBJ1-5, with 11 positions matching TRBD1. Sequencing was performed on peripheral blood, taken 28 days after the second AZD1222 dose. This sequence originates from an adult who received the AZD1222 COVID-19 vaccine. CDR3 sequence (DNA): TGTGCCAGCAGTTACGGGACAGGGGGTCAGCCCCAGCATTTT. It specifies CASSYGTGGQPQHF.